The TCR beta chain under discussion was sequenced for a study of identical twins. Regarding the study as a whole: Monozygotic twin pairs showed more out-of-frame TCR alpha sharing than models estimated. It was possible that invariant MAIT and iNKT cells partly confounded the zero-insertion analyses. Sharing of beta out-of-frame sequences by twins showed a weaker excess. Fewer insertions characterized abundant cord blood beta clonotypes, whereas memory repertoires showed none.

MiXCR, applied by TCRdb to the 5' RACE reads, yields one record per CDR3 protein. The data contain 400,000 to 500,000 distinct CDR3 sequences, around 20% of them singletons. Worth noting for this clonotype: The antigen is not known.

The sequence was obtained from a man over 45 in good health. The source material was naive T cells sorted from blood.

CDR3: CSASRRGTSGTLYNEQFF. CDR3 coding DNA: TGCAGTGCTAGTCGCAGGGGCACTAGCGGCACGTTATACAATGAGCAGTTCTTC. This chain links TRBV20-1 with TRBJ2-1; 8 bases fit TRBD2. V was pared by 3 bases and J by 4 bases, with 17 bases of the junction left unmatched. This CDR3 comprises 18 residues. CDR1 and CDR2 from the germline V gene are DFQATT and SNEGSKA (reference sequence).